The sequence of this T cell receptor beta chain was determined in a study of identical twins (dated by TCRdb to 2016 to 2017). About the study as a whole: TCR alpha and beta repertoires from monozygotic twins, unrelated adults of various ages and cord blood were deep-sequenced to test whether fetal clonotypes persist. To rule out contamination, the twin experiments were replicated at different times with different library preparation protocols.

V is trimmed back by 5 bases and J by 10 bases, and the junction contains 11 bases that no gene match accounts for. The CDR3 runs 14 amino acids, cysteine and phenylalanine included. The only DNA kept is the CDR3, 42 bases in frame from the first base. CDR1 and CDR2, looked up from the germline V gene, are MNHNS and SASEGT. Libraries were built with 5' RACE. Sequencing used an Illumina HiSeq 2000. Template switching added a universal primer binding site, and the final cDNA carried a unique molecular identifier that allowed TCR cDNA molecules to be counted accurately. Specific primers in the conserved constant-segment region were used to synthesize first-strand cDNA for the TCR alpha and beta chains. To control for contamination, each cDNA library was double barcoded with a SMART-Mk sample barcode plus Illumina barcodes. Two successive PCR steps introduced TruSeq adapter sequences along with Illumina sample barcodes. Sequencing of the TCR alpha and beta cDNA libraries was done on the Illumina HiSeq platform using custom primers. The authors' analysis ran thus. Raw reads were processed with MiGEC to extract unique molecular identifiers, and MiXCR was used to determine CDR3 positions. Recombination models were inferred per individual with the repgenHMM and IGoR tools using an EM algorithm. Shared clonotype analysis was performed with the tcR package in R, normalizing sharing by the product of cloneset sizes. To study raw recombination without the effects of thymic and clonal selection, out-of-frame nonproductive sequences were analyzed. TCRdb's own reprocessing of the public reads used fastp at Q25 and MiXCR and kept productive beta chains. For every CDR3 protein sequence, its rows merge into one entry that carries the most common genes and DNA. Clone size and V and J calls follow TCRdb, not the original study. The sample table records under 350,000 distinct CDR3 sequences; roughly 9.8% of these occur just once. Clones ranked in the top ten supply 7% to 8.5% of the sample.

The study at large found these results: Zero-insertion analyses could be partly confounded by invariant T cells such as MAIT and iNKT, though diverse VJ usage argued against such confounding for most clonotypes. Excess twin sharing in beta out-of-frame sequences was weaker because fewer shared sequences lowered the signal-to-noise ratio. Because the same donors could not be followed over many years, the conclusions relied on cross-sectional statistical analysis. Fewer insertions were carried by abundant cord blood beta clonotypes; a weaker similar trend was observed in young adult naive repertoires, while no such trend was observed in memory repertoires. In monozygotic twins, out-of-frame TCR alpha sharing was systematically underestimated by recombination models, although the models agreed with sharing between unrelated individuals. Compared with coincidental sharing between unrelated individuals, an excess of low generation-probability sequences was observed among out-of-frame TCR alpha sequences shared between twins.

Only healthy Caucasian donors were included. Three pairs of female monozygotic twins, all aged about 18 to 30 years, made up the twin cohort. CD4+ and CD8+ T cell populations were isolated with positive isolation kits from Invitrogen. This clonotype has ten or more counts. This clone's antigen is unknown. No base quality information exists; no much larger clone differs at one position. The sample was also linked to a second study, of yellow fever vaccine responses in identical twins. Per the second study: According to the authors, the vaccine-induced T cell response in identical twins seemed to be partly convergent and partly specific to each individual. Focusing on identical twins, the study followed the T cell clones that responded to the vaccine, and did so with precision.

The source of this sequence is a woman aged 18-29 years in good health. The V and J genes are TRBV6-1 and TRBJ2-1; a stretch of 7 junction bases matches TRBD2. The sample taken for sequencing was CD8+ T cells sorted from blood. The CDR3 reads as follows: CASSPRTGGNEQFF. The sequenced DNA is TGTGCCAGCAGTCCGAGGACCGGGGGGAACGAGCAGTTCTTC.